Below, 17 T cell receptor beta chains from the same sample are listed, as sequenced in a study of blood T cell repertoires in COVID-19. Data came from immunoSEQ multiplex PCR; TCRdb stores just in-frame clones and leaves some out. The sample yields 470,000 or so clones, around nine tenths seen once. The sample consisted of peripheral blood. These receptors all come from a woman aged 30 to 39 with acute or convalescent COVID-19.

The chain is built from TRBV27 and TRBJ2-5, with TRBD2 matching 10 bases. CDR1 and CDR2 (germline): MNHEY, SMNVEV (reference sequence). This CDR3 has 15 residues. V lost 3 bases, J lost 2 bases, and 3 bases stayed unmatched. In nucleotides, the CDR3 is TGTGCCAGCAGTTTTATAGCGGGGGGACAAGAGACCCAGTACTTC. It yields the protein CASSFIAGGQETQYF.

In its sample, this clone was seen once. The chain couples TRBV10-3 to TRBJ2-7; no clear D. The CDR3 runs to 12 residues. Deletions cut 6 bases from V and 3 bases from J, with 9 bases between. CDR1 ENHRY and CDR2 SYGVKD come from the germline V gene. In nucleotides, the CDR3 is TGTGCCATCAGATCCACAGACTACGAGCAGTACTTC. It specifies CAIRSTDYEQYF.

The rearrangement uses TRBV5-1 and TRBJ2-1, with unresolved D. There are 13 residues in the CDR3. The V end was cut by 0 bases, the J end by 9 bases, with 10 bases between. The V gene's germline CDR1 is SGHRS and CDR2 YFSETQ. The CDR3 region has the DNA TGCGCCAGCAGCTTGGCCGGGTTCGGTGAGCAGTTCTTC. Amino acids: CASSLAGFGEQFF.

A single count supports this clone. The V gene is TRBV30, the J gene TRBJ1-1; D is uncertain. Germline CDR1 is GTSNPN and CDR2 is SVGIG (reference sequence). The CDR3 length is 12 residues. The V gene lost 1 base and the J gene lost 10 bases, with 13 bases spanning the gap. Written as DNA, the CDR3 is TGTGCCTGGAGTGCAGGCGAGAGCCGAGCTTTCTTT. Protein: CAWSAGESRAFF.

The V call is TRBV16, the J call TRBJ2-7; 7 bases fit TRBD1. Unmatched junction bases numbered 5, after V lost 0 bases and J lost 0 bases. Germline V gives CDR1 KGHSY, CDR2 FQNENV. This CDR3 has 16 residues. The DNA of the CDR3 is TGTGCCAGCAGCCAATCGGGGACAGCTAGCTCCTACGAGCAGTACTTC. Amino acids: CASSQSGTASSYEQYF.

The chain has TRBV6-5 and TRBJ2-7; possible D gene TRBD1, 6 bases. The CDR3 is 14 residues long. Germline lookup yields CDR1 MNHEY and CDR2 SVGAGI. V was cut by 5 bases and J by 11 bases, with 22 bases left in between. CDR3 DNA sequence: TGTGCCAGCAGTAATGGGAACAGGGATCCCCCTAAGTACTTC. This codes for CASSNGNRDPPKYF.

This chain uses TRBV7-9 with TRBJ2-5; perhaps TRBD2 as D (7 bases). V was shortened by 0 bases and J by 1 base, with 12 bases between the two germline ends. CDR1 is SEHNR and CDR2 is FQNEAQ in the germline V gene (reference sequence). The CDR3 loop spans 16 amino acids. The CDR3 loop reads CASSLAGGPSQETQYF. CDR3 nucleotides: TGTGCCAGCAGCTTAGCGGGGGGGCCAAGCCAAGAGACCCAGTACTTC.

This clone was counted once. The chain joins TRBV24-1 to TRBJ1-2; D is possibly TRBD1 (5 bases). V was trimmed by 4 bases and J by 6 bases, leaving 14 bases between them. Germline assignment: CDR1 KGHDR and CDR2 SFDVKD. The CDR3 extends over 14 amino acids. The CDR3 nucleotides are TGTGCCACCAGTGACCCGACAGAGTTGAATGGCTACACCTTC. Its translation: CATSDPTELNGYTF.

A few counts support this clone. The V call is TRBV6-6, the J call TRBJ1-5; 8 bases map to TRBD1. Germline-derived CDR1 and CDR2 are MNHNY and SVGAGI (reference sequence). The CDR3 runs to 14 residues. V gave up 7 bases and J gave up 4 bases; unmatched junction bases: 6. The CDR3 DNA follows: TGTGCCAGCACCATTAGACAGGGGAATCAGCCCCAGCATTTT. Its protein is CASTIRQGNQPQHF.

The rearrangement uses TRBV6-5 and TRBJ1-2, with no clear D. V was pared by 6 bases and J by 8 bases, with 13 bases between. Germline CDR1 MNHEY, CDR2 SVGAGI. This CDR3 is built from 12 residues. The CDR3 sequence: CASRRALEGYTF. DNA for the CDR3: TGTGCCAGCAGACGCGCCCTCGAAGGCTACACCTTC.

This chain uses TRBV20-1 with TRBJ2-3; D gene ambiguous. Trimming left V 3 bases short and J 4 bases short, with 11 bases between. Germline values: CDR1 DFQATT, CDR2 SNEGSKA (reference sequence). The CDR3 sequence is 13 residues long. The CDR3 sequence is CSASLLGPDTQYF. For the CDR3, the DNA is TGCAGTGCTAGTCTCCTGGGCCCAGATACGCAGTATTTT.

This sequence joins TRBV5-1 and TRBJ1-2; possible D gene TRBD1, 6 bases. Trimming removed 2 bases at V and 0 bases at J, with 11 bases between. The CDR3 has 15 amino acids. The V gene's germline CDR1 is SGHRS and CDR2 YFSETQ. CDR3 sequence (DNA): TGCGCCAGCAGCTTTTTGGCAGGGGCTAACTATGGCTACACCTTC. Protein product: CASSFLAGANYGYTF.

This clone was found a few times. V usage is TRBV2 and J usage is TRBJ2-2, with 7 positions matching TRBD1. Trimming removed 6 bases from V and 3 bases from J; junction bases left unmatched: 1. Germline CDR1 is SNHLY and CDR2 is FYNNEI. The CDR3 sequence is 13 residues long. Here the CDR3 DNA reads TGTGCCAGCAGGGGGACAGACACCGGGGAGCTGTTTTTT. Translation: CASRGTDTGELFF.

The rearrangement joins TRBV5-6 to TRBJ1-4; D gene ambiguous. Trimming removed 2 bases at V and 4 bases at J, with 9 bases between. The CDR3 sequence is 14 residues long. Germline values: CDR1 SGHDT, CDR2 YYEEEE. The CDR3 nucleotides are TGTGCCAGCAGCTTCGGGTCGTTTAATGAAAAACTGTTTTTT. Encoded protein: CASSFGSFNEKLFF.

V usage is TRBV5-4 and J usage is TRBJ1-4; 7 bases align to TRBD1. In germline, CDR1 is SGHNT, CDR2 YYREEE (reference sequence). V shed 4 bases and J 7 bases; nucleotides not matched to a gene: 10. The CDR3 sequence is 15 residues long. The CDR3 coding sequence is TGTGCCAGCAGCCCGAGGGCGGGACAGTCTGAAAAACTGTTTTTT. It encodes CASSPRAGQSEKLFF.

The chain joins TRBV2 to TRBJ1-3, with TRBD1 as a possible D gene (5 bases). This CDR3 comprises 13 residues. V was trimmed by 4 bases and J by 7 bases, leaving 11 bases between them. Looked up from germline, CDR1 is SNHLY and CDR2 is FYNNEI. The CDR3 DNA follows: TGTGCCAGCAGTGTAAGGGGCGAGAACACCATATATTTT. Amino acids: CASSVRGENTIYF.

The chain carries TRBV9 and TRBJ2-7, with a weak D call TRBD1 (5 bases). Germline-derived CDR1 and CDR2 are SGDLS and YYNGEE. Trimming stripped 3 bases from V and 5 bases from J, with 18 bases between. The CDR3 has 15 residues. The CDR3 loop reads CASSGTGLPMDEQYF. CDR3 coding DNA: TGTGCCAGCAGCGGAACAGGCCTCCCTATGGACGAGCAGTACTTC.